This passage covers 26 T cell receptor beta chains from one sample sequenced in a study of vaccination effects on CD4 cells after COVID-19. Their antigens are not known. The data were produced by immunoSEQ multiplex PCR, yet TCRdb's version contains in-frame clones alone and is incomplete. The data hold about 38,000 clones, with around 80% observed a single time. It was after around eleven days of culture that CD4+ T cells were isolated. The sample consisted of CD4+ T cells from PBMCs cultured without peptide, taken before COVID-19 vaccination. The source is a human donor who received a COVID-19 vaccine.

This clone has only a few counts. This chain connects TRBV6-2 or TRBV6-3 to TRBJ1-5, with D possibly being TRBD1 (6 bases). CDR1 and CDR2 from the germline V gene are MNHEY and SVGEGT. The CDR3 is made up of 16 amino acids. The V end lost 4 bases, the J end lost 4 bases, and 17 bases lay between the germline ends. CDR3 in amino acids: CASSFPRQADNQPQHF. The CDR3 DNA is TGTGCCAGCAGTTTCCCAAGACAGGCAGATAATCAGCCCCAGCATTTT.

The rearrangement joins TRBV11-2 to TRBJ1-1, with D maybe TRBD1 (6 bases). V lost 2 bases, J lost 5 bases, and 24 bases lay in between. The CDR3 totals 18 residues. Germline V gene lookup returns CDR1 SGHAT and CDR2 FQNNGV. The CDR3 reads CASSLPIWGALGGTEAFF. The CDR3 nucleotides are TGTGCCAGCAGCTTACCGATCTGGGGGGCTTTAGGGGGGACTGAAGCTTTCTTT.

DNA for the CDR3: TGCGCCAGCAGTTACTCAGGGGGCGCGGCCGGGGAGCTGTTTTTT. This translates into CASSYSGGAAGELFF. The chain couples TRBV5-1 to TRBJ2-2, with 8 nucleotides matching TRBD1. The junction had 9 bases not matched to a gene; V was cut back by 5 bases and J by 6 bases. CDR3 length equals 15 residues. CDR1 is SGHRS and CDR2 is YFSETQ in the germline V gene.

This clone came up a few times. The V and J genes are TRBV24-1 and TRBJ1-1; D call uncertain. V lost 7 bases, J lost 4 bases, and 9 bases lay in between. The CDR3 contains 12 residues. CDR1 and CDR2 from the germline V gene are KGHDR and SFDVKD. CDR3 nucleotides: TGTGCCACCAGGGGTAGTAGCACTGAAGCTTTCTTT. Amino acid sequence: CATRGSSTEAFF.

This clone was counted only a few times. The rearrangement links TRBV7-9 to TRBJ1-2; D is undetermined. CDR3 length: 13 residues. With 5 bases removed from V and 4 bases from J, the gap between germline ends came to 11 bases. Germline values: CDR1 SEHNR, CDR2 FQNEAQ (reference sequence). The CDR3 DNA reads TGTGCCAGCAGCGTCGCCGGAGCCTATGGCTACACCTTC. Translated: CASSVAGAYGYTF.

V gene TRBV2 combines with J gene TRBJ1-1, with 7 nucleotides matching TRBD1. V lost 6 bases and J lost 4; bases outside the gene matches: 5. The germline V gene has CDR1 SNHLY and CDR2 FYNNEI. This CDR3 has 13 residues. CDR3 sequence (DNA): TGTGCCAGCAGACGACAGGGTTTCACTGAAGCTTTCTTT. Encoded protein: CASRRQGFTEAFF.

This sequence joins TRBV2 and TRBJ1-2, with 8 nucleotides matching TRBD1. V shed 6 bases, J shed 2 bases, and the junction held 8 bases outside the gene matches. This CDR3 is built from 15 residues. Per the germline V gene, CDR1 is SNHLY and CDR2 is FYNNEI. CDR3: CASRTGAQRNYGYTF. The CDR3 DNA reads as TGTGCCAGCAGGACAGGGGCCCAAAGAAACTATGGCTACACCTTC.

This clone was seen only once. The identical CDR3 is also encoded by other nucleotide sequences in the sample. The gene calls are TRBV6-5 and TRBJ1-4; 7 bases line up with TRBD1. CDR1 is MNHEY, CDR2 SVGAGI, per germline. The CDR3 sequence is 15 residues long. V was clipped by 6 bases and J by 0 bases; unmatched bases: 4. CDR3 residues: CASRTTGATNEKLFF. The DNA for the CDR3 is TGTGCCAGCAGAACCACAGGGGCAACTAATGAAAAACTGTTTTTT.

The CDR3 DNA reads TGTGCCACCAGTGACCTAGGGACAGGGGAAAGTGATGAGCAGTTCTTC. Protein: CATSDLGTGESDEQFF. This sequence joins TRBV24-1 and TRBJ2-1, with 10 bases that match TRBD1. Germline CDR1 KGHDR, CDR2 SFDVKD. This CDR3 contains 16 residues. After removal of 4 bases from V and 8 bases from J, the junction contained 10 bases not matched to a gene.

The chain joins TRBV7-2 to TRBJ2-2; D is perhaps TRBD1 (5 bases). Trimming left V 5 bases short and J 6 bases short, with 13 bases between. The germline V gene has CDR1 SGHTA and CDR2 FQGNSA. The CDR3 extends over 14 amino acids. The DNA for the CDR3 is TGTGCCAGCAGCCCAGGGTTGAGGCCCGGGGAGCTGTTTTTT. Translated, it gives CASSPGLRPGELFF.

This clone was counted a few times. The chain links TRBV5-1 to TRBJ2-7; TRBD1 matches at 7 bases. The V segment lost 4 bases and the J segment 6 bases; nucleotides outside the gene matches: 7. The CDR3 runs to 13 residues. Germline V gives CDR1 SGHRS, CDR2 YFSETQ. The CDR3 nucleotides are TGCGCCAGCAGCCTTCAGGGGACAGCCGAGCAGTACGTC. As protein: CASSLQGTAEQYV.

The chain links TRBV7-9 to TRBJ2-5; D is uncertain. V lost 3 bases and J lost 5, with 4 bases in between. Germline V gene data show CDR1 as SEHNR and CDR2 as FQNEAQ (reference sequence). This CDR3 has 11 amino acids. The CDR3 nucleotides read TGTGCCAGCAGCTTTTCGGAGACCCAGTACTTC. This sequence encodes CASSFSETQYF.

The chain joins TRBV10-3 to TRBJ2-1; the match to TRBD1 covers 8 bases. V lost 3 bases and J lost 2; bases outside the gene matches: 6. Germline assignment: CDR1 ENHRY and CDR2 SYGVKD. The CDR3 spans 16 residues. In DNA, the CDR3 is TGTGCCATCAGTGATCTCGACAGGGGTCCCTACAATGAGCAGTTCTTC. Amino acids: CAISDLDRGPYNEQFF.

J is TRBJ2-1 and V is TRBV3-1 (or the pseudogene TRBV3-2); D might be TRBD1 (6 bases). From germline, CDR1 is LGHDT and CDR2 YNNKEL (reference sequence). The CDR3 has 14 amino acids. V was trimmed by 2 bases and J by 4 bases, leaving 9 bases between them. CDR3 region: CASSQTGSYNEQFF. The DNA of the CDR3 is TGTGCCAGCAGCCAAACAGGGTCGTACAATGAGCAGTTCTTC.

This chain links TRBV3-1 (or the pseudogene TRBV3-2) with TRBJ1-4; possibly TRBD1 for D (5 bases). The CDR3 is 16 amino acids. Trimming cost V 3 bases and J 3 bases, with 14 bases left between them. Germline CDR1 LGHDT, CDR2 YNNKEL (reference sequence). CDR3 coding DNA: TGTGCCAGCAGCCAGAACGCGTGGGGACCTAATGAAAAACTGTTTTTT. Translation: CASSQNAWGPNEKLFF.

V and J are TRBV2 and TRBJ2-3; TRBD2 agrees at 8 bases. The CDR3 is made up of 15 amino acids. The germline V gene encodes CDR1 SNHLY and CDR2 FYNNEI. V dropped 3 bases and J dropped 1; count of bases not matched to a gene: 3. DNA of the CDR3: TGTGCCAGCAGTGAGCGAGCGGGAGGCACAGATACGCAGTATTTT. Translation gives CASSERAGGTDTQYF.

This clone was detected only once. V and J are TRBV14 and TRBJ2-1, with TRBD2 matching over 9 bases. V lost 1 base and J lost 7; bases outside the gene matches: 5. This CDR3 comprises 15 residues. CDR1 is SGHDN and CDR2 is FVKESK in the germline V gene. CDR3 bases: TGTGCCAGCAGCCAAGTAGCGGGGGTCACAAATGAGCAGTTCTTC. Its translation: CASSQVAGVTNEQFF.

The gene calls are TRBV6-6 and TRBJ1-2, with 8 bases that match TRBD1. The CDR3 spans 15 residues. Germline V gene sequence: CDR1 MNHNY, CDR2 SVGAGI (reference sequence). The trim removed 5 bases at V and 3 bases at J, leaving 8 bases unmatched. In DNA, the CDR3 is TGTGCCAGCAGTAAAGGACAGGGAGGGGACTATGGCTACACCTTC. It yields the protein CASSKGQGGDYGYTF.

This chain joins TRBV11-2 and TRBJ2-7; perhaps D is TRBD1 or TRBD2 (7 bases each). The CDR3 is 18 residues long. The V gene lost 3 bases and the J gene lost 4 bases, with 25 bases spanning the gap. Germline V gene data show CDR1 as SGHAT and CDR2 as FQNNGV. The CDR3 DNA reads TGTGCCAGCAGCTTGCAGGGGGGGTCTTCGGTCTTTCAATACGAGCAGTACGTC. Translation gives CASSLQGGSSVFQYEQYV.

The chain joins TRBV4-1 to TRBJ1-4; D is perhaps TRBD1 (5 bases). The germline V gene encodes CDR1 MGHRA and CDR2 YSYEKL. The V and J ends lost 0 bases and 8 bases respectively, with 16 bases between them. CDR3 size: 16 residues. CDR3 sequence (DNA): TGCGCCAGCAGCCAAGAAGTAAGTCAGGGTCGCGAAAAACTGTTTTTT. Its protein product is CASSQEVSQGREKLFF.

V gene TRBV3-1 (or the pseudogene TRBV3-2) combines with J gene TRBJ2-4; D uncertain. This CDR3 spans 14 amino acids. V lost 2 bases and J lost 0, with 5 bases in between. CDR1 LGHDT and CDR2 YNNKEL come from the germline V gene (reference sequence). The CDR3 loop reads CASSQSGAKNIQYF. The CDR3 DNA follows: TGTGCCAGCAGCCAATCAGGAGCCAAAAACATTCAGTACTTC.

The chain recombines TRBV18 with TRBJ2-5, with 10 positions matching TRBD2. This CDR3 comprises 15 residues. With 4 bases clipped from V and 5 bases from J, the junction kept 7 bases outside the gene matches. Per germline, CDR1 KGHSH and CDR2 LQKENI. This chain's CDR3 is CASSLAGGEAETQYF. Written as DNA, the CDR3 is TGTGCCAGCTCACTAGCGGGGGGCGAAGCGGAGACCCAGTACTTC.

The rearrangement joins TRBV7-2 to TRBJ2-2; 7 bases match TRBD1. Germline lookup yields CDR1 SGHTA and CDR2 FQGNSA. CDR3 length: 13 amino acids. Trimming at V came to 2 bases and at J to 7 bases, leaving 1 base not matched to a gene. For the CDR3, the DNA is TGTGCCAGCAGCTTACAGGGGGTCGGGGAGCTGTTTTTT. Its translation is CASSLQGVGELFF.

This clone occurred once. This chain connects TRBV24-1 to TRBJ2-3, with 9 bases matching TRBD1. V shed 3 bases, J shed 3 bases, and the junction held 6 bases outside the gene matches. Per germline, CDR1 KGHDR and CDR2 SFDVKD. This CDR3 spans 16 amino acids. CDR3 protein: CATSDPRTGATDTQYF. The CDR3 DNA sequence: TGTGCCACCAGTGATCCTAGGACAGGGGCAACAGATACGCAGTATTTT.

J is TRBJ1-4 and V is TRBV5-1, with D maybe TRBD1 (5 bases). CDR1 SGHRS and CDR2 YFSETQ come from the germline V gene. The CDR3 loop spans 13 amino acids. V lost 7 bases and J 8 bases, leaving 15 bases between the germline ends. The CDR3 coding sequence is TGCGCCAGCCTGGGGAGGGGAGGGGAAAAACTGTTTTTT. This encodes CASLGRGGEKLFF.

The chain joins TRBV30 to TRBJ2-5; 7 nucleotides agree with TRBD1. Trimming cost V 6 bases and J 1 base; bases outside gene matches: 2. The CDR3 covers 12 residues. In germline, CDR1 is GTSNPN, CDR2 SVGIG (reference sequence). CDR3 coding DNA: TGTGCCTGCGACAGGGTCCAAGAGACCCAGTACTTC. Amino acids: CACDRVQETQYF.